This T cell receptor (beta chain) was sequenced for a study of T cell responses to AZD1222 COVID-19 vaccine. Study findings and constraints: Following two doses of AZD1222, Spike-specific TCR breadth and depth rose. Close to half of all spike-specific TCRs reportedly target regions of the variants that are unmutated. White British ancestry dominated among donors, who included more females, and clonal diversity was possibly underestimated.

The V and J ends lost 6 bases and 5 bases respectively, with 26 bases between them. The CDR3 sequence is 18 residues long. CDR1 and CDR2 from the germline V gene are LNHDA and SQIVND (reference sequence). Worth noting for this clone: The antigen remains undetermined.

Sequenced by immunoSEQ multiplex PCR; TCRdb stores in-frame clones only, minus some. The top ten clones hold around 18% of a sample with some 150,000 clones, roughly nine tenths of them seen once. The rearrangement links TRBV19 to TRBJ1-5; D gene uncertain. This sequence was found in an adult in good health. The sequencing used peripheral blood, collected on day 0 of AZD1222 vaccination. DNA of the CDR3: TGTGCCAGTAGGAAATACCCCCCGGGGATTACTGCAGATCAGCCCCAGCATTTT. As protein: CASRKYPPGITADQPQHF.